These 14 T cell receptor beta chains were sequenced from one sample in a study of OX40 agonist ivuxolimab in advanced cancers. Using immunoSEQ multiplex PCR, the repertoire was profiled, and TCRdb retains in-frame clones only, with some absent. The sample lists tens of thousands of clones; approximately 91% were seen once. Source: CD4+ or CD8+ T cells sorted from blood, taken in a trial of the OX40 agonist ivuxolimab. The source of these receptors is an adult with an advanced solid tumor such as melanoma, head and neck, liver or kidney cancer.

The chain joins TRBV11-2 to TRBJ2-7; D possibly corresponds to TRBD1 (6 bases). Trimming left V 3 bases short and J 4 bases short, with 13 bases between. Germline assignment: CDR1 SGHAT and CDR2 FQNNGV. This CDR3 is built from 14 residues. CDR3 amino acids: CASSLIYREYEQYF. CDR3 nucleotides: TGTGCCAGCAGCTTGATCTACAGGGAATACGAGCAGTACTTC. Filled out from reference TRBV11-2 and TRBJ2-7, the complete variable domain reads EAGVAQSPRYKIIEKRQSVAFWCNPISGHATLYWYQQILGQGPKLLIQFQNNGVVDDSQLPKDRFSAERLKGVDSTLKIQPAKLEDSAVYLCASSLIYREYEQYFGPGTRLTVT.

The rearrangement uses TRBV5-1 and TRBJ2-2, with TRBD2 matching 14 bases. This CDR3 is 17 amino acids long. Germline V gene data show CDR1 as SGHRS and CDR2 as YFSETQ. After removal of 5 bases from V and 4 bases from J, the junction contained 7 bases not matched to a gene. CDR3 sequence (DNA): TGCGCCAGCAGAACGGGACTAGCGGGAGAGGGCACCGGGGAGCTGTTTTTT. It translates to CASRTGLAGEGTGELFF.

For the CDR3, the DNA is TGTGCCAGCAAGGTTGGCAGGGGCATCTCCAAGCAGTACTTC. Its protein is CASKVGRGISKQYF. The J gene is TRBJ2-7, the V gene TRBV28, with a weak D call TRBD1 (6 bases). Trimming removed 7 bases at V and 8 bases at J, with 21 bases between. The CDR3 runs 14 residues. Germline CDR1 and CDR2: MDHEN and SYDVKM. The variable domain in full, with the rest retrieved from reference TRBV28 and TRBJ2-7, is DVKVTQSSRYLVKRTGEKVFLECVQDMDHENMFWYRQDPGLGLRLIYFSYDVKMKEKGDIPEGYSVSREKKERFSLILESASTNQTSMYLCASKVGRGISKQYFGPGTRLTVT.

This clone appeared once. The CDR3 region is CASSPEGLSQETQYF. CDR3 coding DNA: TGCGCCAGCAGCCCCGAGGGACTATCGCAAGAGACCCAGTACTTC. The chain joins TRBV4-1 to TRBJ2-5; 7 bases align to TRBD2. After removal of 4 bases from V and 2 bases from J, the junction contained 7 bases not matched to a gene. CDR3 length equals 15 residues. From germline, CDR1 is MGHRA and CDR2 YSYEKL.

The rearrangement uses TRBV18 and TRBJ1-2; no clear D. V dropped 3 bases and J dropped 4 bases, with 12 bases sitting between them. Germline CDR1 KGHSH, CDR2 LQKENI. This CDR3 spans 14 amino acids. This CDR3 is CASSPSGDSYGYTF. Written as DNA, the CDR3 is TGTGCCAGCTCACCTTCTGGGGATAGCTATGGCTACACCTTC. Full variable domain (outside the CDR3, taken from reference TRBV18 and TRBJ1-2): NAGVMQNPRHLVRRRGQEARLRCSPMKGHSHVYWYRQLPEEGLKFMVYLQKENIIDESGMPKERFSAEFPKEGPSILRIQQVVRGDSAAYFCASSPSGDSYGYTFGSGTRLTVV.

The count of this clone is one. This chain links TRBV27 with TRBJ1-5; TRBD1 matches 9 bases. Trimming at V came to 8 bases and at J to 0 bases, leaving 20 bases not matched to a gene. Germline V gives CDR1 MNHEY, CDR2 SMNVEV (reference sequence). CDR3 size: 20 residues. The CDR3 sequence is CASAGANPGQGLYSNQPQHF. The DNA for the CDR3 is TGTGCCAGCGCTGGGGCGAATCCGGGACAGGGTCTATATAGCAATCAGCCCCAGCATTTT.

The count of this clone is one. V and J are TRBV7-9 and TRBJ1-4; D possibly corresponds to TRBD1 (5 bases). Trimming shortened V by 6 bases and J by 0 bases, and 14 bases separated the two germline ends. This CDR3 is built from 16 residues. Germline V CDR1 and CDR2: SEHNR, FQNEAQ (reference sequence). CDR3 residues: CASSARDEATNEKLFF. DNA of the CDR3: TGTGCCAGCAGTGCCCGGGACGAAGCAACTAATGAAAAACTGTTTTTT.

The rearrangement links TRBV10-3 to TRBJ2-7; 9 nucleotides match TRBD2. Trimming removed 3 bases from V and 1 base from J; junction bases left unmatched: 7. Germline V gene data show CDR1 as ENHRY and CDR2 as SYGVKD. CDR3 length: 16 residues. The DNA of the CDR3 is TGTGCCATCAGTGATGTCTGGGCGGGAGGGTCCTACGAGCAGTACTTC. It codes for CAISDVWAGGSYEQYF.

The chain combines TRBV19 with TRBJ2-2; maybe TRBD2 (5 bases). The CDR3 is 16 amino acids. The germline V and J ends were trimmed by 5 bases and 3 bases, with 16 bases remaining between them. The germline V gene has CDR1 LNHDA and CDR2 SQIVND (reference sequence). CDR3 residues: CASSLTGLVDTGELFF. CDR3 coding DNA: TGTGCCAGTAGTCTGACCGGACTGGTGGACACCGGGGAGCTGTTTTTT.

J is TRBJ1-4 and V is TRBV7-3; the D is unclear. This CDR3 has 13 amino acids. Looked up from germline, CDR1 is SGHTA and CDR2 is FQGTGA. Trimming removed 3 bases at V and 3 bases at J, with 5 bases between. The DNA for the CDR3 is TGTGCCAGCAGCTTCGGACCTAATGAAAAACTGTTTTTT. Translation: CASSFGPNEKLFF.

This chain links TRBV28 with TRBJ2-2; TRBD1 matches at 10 bases. The CDR3 covers 19 residues. J lost 1 base, V lost 9 bases, and 17 bases had no gene match. Germline values: CDR1 MDHEN, CDR2 SYDVKM. The CDR3 nucleotides are TGTGCCAGTCTCGGGACAGGGGAAGGGTTCTCTAAGAACACCGGGGAGCTGTTTTTT. The encoded protein is CASLGTGEGFSKNTGELFF.

The sample holds one count of this clone. The genes are TRBV20-1 and TRBJ2-7; D not resolved. V was trimmed by 6 bases and J by 4 bases, leaving 10 bases between them. Germline V gene lookup returns CDR1 DFQATT and CDR2 SNEGSKA (reference sequence). This CDR3 has 11 amino acids. The CDR3 spells CSATAVYEQYF. The CDR3 DNA reads as TGCAGTGCCACGGCAGTTTACGAGCAGTACTTC.

The V call is TRBV11-2, the J call TRBJ1-1, with 7 nucleotides matching TRBD1. CDR1 and CDR2 from the germline V gene are SGHAT and FQNNGV. Trimming took 3 bases from V and 0 from J; bases not matched to a gene: 10. CDR3 size: 17 residues. The CDR3 coding sequence is TGTGCCAGCAGCTTTTGGCAGGGGGTTCTTCTGAACACTGAAGCTTTCTTT. Translation: CASSFWQGVLLNTEAFF.

The J gene is TRBJ2-2, the V gene TRBV5-1, with D tentatively TRBD1 or TRBD2 (5 bases each). The V gene lost 0 bases and the J gene lost 5 bases, with 20 bases spanning the gap. CDR1 is SGHRS and CDR2 is YFSETQ in the germline V gene. The CDR3 contains 18 residues. The CDR3 protein is CASSLAGLQPRGTGELFF. The CDR3 region has the DNA TGCGCCAGCAGCTTGGCGGGCCTCCAACCGAGGGGTACCGGGGAGCTGTTTTTT.